This T cell receptor beta chain was found in a study of T cells after yellow fever vaccination. In the study overall: SMART-Seq v4 Ultra Low Input prepared the low-cell-number fractions.

CDR1 and CDR2 (germline): SGHTA, FQGNSA. The CDR3 spans 13 residues. The V end lost 1 base, the J end lost 5 bases, and 6 bases lay between the germline ends. This clonotype was detected many times. TCRdb passed the 5' RACE reads through MiXCR, listing each CDR3 protein once. Among under 400,000 distinct CDR3 sequences listed, around a tenth were seen once. The material sequenced was PBMCs, taken on the day of the first yellow fever vaccination. The sequence was obtained from a man aged 18 to 30 who received the YFV17D yellow fever vaccine. The chain links TRBV7-2 to TRBJ1-5; D perhaps matches TRBD1 (6 bases). The CDR3 protein is CASSLGTDQPQHF. In DNA, the CDR3 is TGTGCCAGCAGCTTAGGGACAGATCAGCCCCAGCATTTT.